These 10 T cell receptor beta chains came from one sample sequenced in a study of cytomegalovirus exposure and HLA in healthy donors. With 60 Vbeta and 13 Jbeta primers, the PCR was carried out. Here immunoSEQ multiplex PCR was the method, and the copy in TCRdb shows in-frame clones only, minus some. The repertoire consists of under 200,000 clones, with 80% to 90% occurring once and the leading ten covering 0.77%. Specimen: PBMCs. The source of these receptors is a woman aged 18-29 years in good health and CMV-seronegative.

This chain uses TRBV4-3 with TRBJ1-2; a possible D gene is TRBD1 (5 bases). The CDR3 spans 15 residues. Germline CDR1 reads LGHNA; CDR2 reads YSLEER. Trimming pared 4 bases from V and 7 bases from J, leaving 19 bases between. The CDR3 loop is CASSLKTVQVSGYTF. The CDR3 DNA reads TGCGCCAGCAGCCTGAAGACAGTTCAGGTTTCTGGCTACACCTTC.

In DNA form, the CDR3 reads TGCGCCAGCAGCCCAAGGGAGTCCACCTACGAGCAGTACTTC. This encodes CASSPRESTYEQYF. The rearrangement uses TRBV4-1 and TRBJ2-7, with TRBD2 as a possible D gene (5 bases). Trimming removed 4 bases at V and 2 bases at J, with 12 bases between. Germline V CDR1 and CDR2: MGHRA, YSYEKL. The CDR3 loop spans 14 amino acids.

The CDR3: CASSPGGSSYEQYF. As DNA, the CDR3 is TGTGCCAGCAGCCCCGGGGGAAGCTCCTACGAGCAGTACTTC. V and J are TRBV7-9 and TRBJ2-7; possible D gene TRBD2, 6 bases. V gave up 5 bases and J gave up 0 bases, with 11 bases separating them. Per the germline V gene, CDR1 is SEHNR and CDR2 is FQNEAQ (reference sequence). CDR3 size: 14 residues.

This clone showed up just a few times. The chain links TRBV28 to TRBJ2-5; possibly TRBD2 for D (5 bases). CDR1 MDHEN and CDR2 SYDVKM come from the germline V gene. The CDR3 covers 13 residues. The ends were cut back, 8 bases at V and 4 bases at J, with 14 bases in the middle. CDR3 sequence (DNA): TGTGCCAGCCACGAGGGTAGGGTAGAGACCCAGTACTTC. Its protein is CASHEGRVETQYF.

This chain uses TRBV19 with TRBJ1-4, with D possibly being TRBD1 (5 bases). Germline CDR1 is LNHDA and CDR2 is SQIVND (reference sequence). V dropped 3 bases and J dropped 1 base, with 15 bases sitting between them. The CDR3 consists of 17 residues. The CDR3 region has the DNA TGTGCCAGTAGTATGCGGAGGGGCCCGTTAACTAATGAAAAACTGTTTTTT. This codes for CASSMRRGPLTNEKLFF. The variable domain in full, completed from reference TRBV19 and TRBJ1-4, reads DGGITQSPKYLFRKEGQNVTLSCEQNLNHDAMYWYRQDPGQGLRLIYYSQIVNDFQKGDIAEGYSVSREKKESFPLTVTSAQKNPTAFYLCASSMRRGPLTNEKLFFGSGTQLSVL.

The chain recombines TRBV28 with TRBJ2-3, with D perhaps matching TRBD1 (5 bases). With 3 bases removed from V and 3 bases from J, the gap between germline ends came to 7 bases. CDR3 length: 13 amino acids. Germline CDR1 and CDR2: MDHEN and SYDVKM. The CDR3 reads CASSFPGTDTQYF. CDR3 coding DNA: TGTGCCAGCAGTTTCCCAGGGACAGATACGCAGTATTTT.

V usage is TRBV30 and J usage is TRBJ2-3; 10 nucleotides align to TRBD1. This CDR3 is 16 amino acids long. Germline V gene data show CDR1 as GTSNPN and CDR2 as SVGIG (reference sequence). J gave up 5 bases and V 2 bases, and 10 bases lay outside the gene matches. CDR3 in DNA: TGTGCCTGGAGTCCTCCGGGACAGGGGATTTTAGATACGCAGTATTTT. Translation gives CAWSPPGQGILDTQYF.

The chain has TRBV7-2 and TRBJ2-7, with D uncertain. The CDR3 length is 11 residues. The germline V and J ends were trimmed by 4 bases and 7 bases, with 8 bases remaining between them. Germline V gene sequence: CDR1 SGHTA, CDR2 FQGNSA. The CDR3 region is CASSSSFEQYF. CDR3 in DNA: TGTGCCAGCAGCTCGTCTTTTGAGCAGTACTTC.

The CDR3 DNA sequence: TGTGCCAGCAGCAGCTTGCCTAGCGGGAGTTTTGGCACAGATACGCAGTATTTT. Translating gives CASSSLPSGSFGTDTQYF. The rearrangement joins TRBV13 to TRBJ2-3; 10 bases fit TRBD2. This CDR3 region has 18 residues. V lost 5 bases to trimming and J lost 1 base; unmatched junction nucleotides: 12. CDR1 and CDR2 (germline): PRHDT, FYEKMQ (reference sequence).

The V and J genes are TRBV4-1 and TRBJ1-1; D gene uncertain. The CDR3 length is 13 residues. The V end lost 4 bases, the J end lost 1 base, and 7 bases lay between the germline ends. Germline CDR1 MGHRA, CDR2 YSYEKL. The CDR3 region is CASSRSRNTEAFF. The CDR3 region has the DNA TGCGCCAGCAGCCGATCTAGGAACACTGAAGCTTTCTTT.